The next 30 T cell receptor beta chains were all read from a single sample in a study of response to subunit inactivated influenza vaccine (dated by TCRdb to the late 2010s). Libraries were constructed by RT-PCR. The instrument given in TCRdb is Illumina HiSeq 2500. The public sequencing data were trimmed at Q25 with fastp and processed into clonotypes with MiXCR by TCRdb, which kept only in-frame beta chains. One record per CDR3 amino acid sequence lists the most common genes and DNA. In this sample the table shows over 450,000 distinct CDR3 sequences, around 13% of which occur a single time. In total, the top ten clones hold about 12% of the sample. Sample time point, as interpreted from the label and publication: around 42 days after influenza vaccine administration. The input for sequencing was PBMCs from blood, taken about 40 days after vaccination. Source of these receptors: a man aged 45-65 years who received an inactivated influenza vaccine. Donor details come from another sample of the same person, matched by shared clones.

The table lists this clonotype with a few counts. The chain has TRBV5-1 and TRBJ2-1, with D tentatively TRBD2 (5 bases). Germline assignment: CDR1 SGHRS and CDR2 YFSETQ. CDR3 size: 15 residues. Trimming stripped 7 bases from V and 0 bases from J, with 14 bases between. The CDR3 nucleotides are TGCGCCAGCGGCCCAACTGGGAGCTCCTACAATGAGCAGTTCTTC. This sequence encodes CASGPTGSSYNEQFF.

The chain recombines TRBV6-1 with TRBJ2-7; D is unresolved. CDR3 length equals 13 residues. The V end was cut by 1 base, the J end by 11 bases, with 15 bases between. CDR1 is MNHNS, CDR2 SASEGT, per germline. The CDR3 coding sequence is TGTGCCAGCAGTGAAGTTGTGAAAGGAAGCAAGTACTTC. Translation gives CASSEVVKGSKYF.

The chain joins TRBV30 to TRBJ2-2; the D gene is possibly TRBD2 (6 bases). V lost 2 bases and J lost 2, with 15 bases in between. The CDR3 length is 16 residues. Per germline, CDR1 GTSNPN and CDR2 SVGIG (reference sequence). The CDR3 bases are TGTGCCTGGAGTCCCCTCCGCGGGACCAACACCGGGGAGCTGTTTTTT. This gives the protein CAWSPLRGTNTGELFF.

This clonotype was counted only a few times. The chain is built from TRBV5-1 and TRBJ2-7; D call uncertain. This CDR3 contains 15 residues. V gave up 1 base and J gave up 0 bases, with 11 bases separating them. CDR1 is SGHRS and CDR2 is YFSETQ in the germline V gene. CDR3 sequence reads: CASSLSRGNSYEQYF. In DNA form, the CDR3 reads TGCGCCAGCAGCTTGTCTCGCGGCAACTCCTACGAGCAGTACTTC.

This chain uses TRBV6-2 or TRBV6-3 with TRBJ1-5; no clear D. Germline V CDR1 and CDR2: MNHEY, SVGEGT. The CDR3 has 14 residues. Deletions cut 5 bases from V and 2 bases from J, with 10 bases between. The CDR3 region is CASSQNLGNQPQHF. In nucleotides, the CDR3 is TGTGCCAGCAGTCAAAATTTGGGCAATCAGCCCCAGCATTTT.

V usage is TRBV7-9 and J usage is TRBJ2-3, with TRBD1 matching over 8 bases. V lost 8 bases and J lost 6; bases outside the gene matches: 13. Germline-derived CDR1 and CDR2 are SEHNR and FQNEAQ (reference sequence). The length of the CDR3 is 15 residues. The CDR3 DNA sequence: TGTGCCAGCGTCTTTGCAGGGGGCTCATCTGATACGCAGTATTTT. This codes for CASVFAGGSSDTQYF.

This sequence joins TRBV5-1 and TRBJ2-2; unclear D gene. The ends were cut back, 4 bases at V and 1 base at J, with 11 bases in the middle. The CDR3 runs to 15 residues. Germline lookup yields CDR1 SGHRS and CDR2 YFSETQ. CDR3 in DNA: TGCGCCAGCAGCATGGACGATTGGAACACCGGGGAGCTGTTTTTT. Translated, it gives CASSMDDWNTGELFF. Combining the CDR3 with reference TRBV5-1 and TRBJ2-2 gives the whole variable domain KAGVTQTPRYLIKTRGQQVTLSCSPISGHRSVSWYQQTPGQGLQFLFEYFSETQRNKGNFPGRFSGRQFSNSRSEMNVSTLELGDSALYLCASSMDDWNTGELFFGEGSRLTVL.

The rearrangement uses TRBV7-9 and TRBJ2-3, with D possibly matching TRBD1 (5 bases). The V end was cut by 1 base, the J end by 3 bases, with 11 bases between. This CDR3 has 15 residues. CDR1 is SEHNR and CDR2 is FQNEAQ in the germline V gene (reference sequence). For the CDR3, the DNA is TGTGCCAGCAGCTTAGTGGCAGGGAATACAGATACGCAGTATTTT. Amino acids: CASSLVAGNTDTQYF.

The J gene is TRBJ1-1, the V gene TRBV12-3 or TRBV12-4; unclear D gene. The V end lost 2 bases, the J end lost 2 bases, and 6 bases lay between the germline ends. This CDR3 region has 13 residues. The CDR3 DNA sequence: TGTGCCAGCAGTTTACCCCTAAACACTGAAGCTTTCTTT. Its protein product is CASSLPLNTEAFF.

There are a few counts of this clonotype. The V and J genes are TRBV6-2 or TRBV6-3 and TRBJ2-2; D unresolved. The germline V and J ends were trimmed by 0 bases and 9 bases, with 14 bases remaining between them. The V gene's germline CDR1 is MNHEY and CDR2 SVGEGT. There are 15 residues in the CDR3. The DNA for the CDR3 is TGTGCCAGCAGTTACTCGGAACAATTGGGCCGGGAGCTGTTTTTT. Translation: CASSYSEQLGRELFF.

The gene calls are TRBV24-1 and TRBJ2-7; 7 bases fit TRBD1. The CDR3 is 17 amino acids. From germline, CDR1 is KGHDR and CDR2 SFDVKD. J was trimmed by 6 bases and V by 4 bases; bases with no gene match: 17. CDR3 DNA: TGTGCCACCAGTGACCAGCGATCGGACAGGCGTGGGTTCGAGCAGTACTTC. Protein sequence: CATSDQRSDRRGFEQYF.

This clonotype was counted many times. The gene calls are TRBV12-3 or TRBV12-4 and TRBJ1-2; D not resolved. V was trimmed by 0 bases and J by 8 bases, leaving 10 bases between them. The CDR3 has 13 amino acids. CDR3 region: CASSLAAAIGYTF. CDR3 nucleotides: TGTGCCAGCAGTTTAGCAGCCGCAATCGGCTACACCTTC.

The sample holds many counts of this clonotype. The chain is built from TRBV4-2 and TRBJ2-2; perhaps TRBD1 as D (5 bases). The germline V and J ends were trimmed by 5 bases and 0 bases, with 10 bases remaining between them. The CDR3 is 15 residues long. The V gene's germline CDR1 is LGHNA and CDR2 YNFKEQ. DNA for the CDR3: TGTGCCAGCAGCTTACAAGGGGCGAACACCGGGGAGCTGTTTTTT. Its translation: CASSLQGANTGELFF.

J is TRBJ2-7 and V is TRBV29-1; D uncertain. Germline V lookup: CDR1 SQVTM, CDR2 ANQGSEA. CDR3 length: 12 amino acids. V was trimmed by 7 bases and J by 4 bases, leaving 14 bases between them. The chain's CDR3 is CSAGVNHYEQYF. The DNA for the CDR3 is TGCAGCGCTGGGGTCAATCATTACGAGCAGTACTTC.

Many counts were recorded for this clonotype. The chain recombines TRBV20-1 with TRBJ2-7; D remains unclear. CDR1 and CDR2 (germline): DFQATT, SNEGSKA (reference sequence). This CDR3 is built from 12 residues. Between the trimmed V and J ends, which lost 2 bases and 4 bases, there was a span of 9 bases. The CDR3 DNA sequence: TGCAGTGCTAGACTTACCCGTTACGAGCAGTACTTC. Translated: CSARLTRYEQYF.

The chain employs TRBV6-1 and TRBJ2-1, with 8 bases that match TRBD2. Trimming at V came to 8 bases and at J to 8 bases, leaving 14 bases not matched to a gene. Germline values: CDR1 MNHNS, CDR2 SASEGT. The CDR3 has 15 amino acids. CDR3 protein: CASRGVGGRRYEQFF. The CDR3 DNA is TGTGCCAGCCGGGGGGTGGGCGGGAGGCGATATGAGCAGTTCTTC.

This clonotype has a handful of counts. The chain uses TRBV5-1 and TRBJ2-3; D call uncertain. CDR1 SGHRS and CDR2 YFSETQ come from the germline V gene. Trimming pared 4 bases from V and 7 bases from J, leaving 7 bases between. CDR3 length: 11 residues. The CDR3 sequence is CASSIGNTQYF. The CDR3 bases are TGCGCCAGCAGCATAGGGAATACGCAGTATTTT.

This clonotype was picked up many times. V usage is TRBV7-2 and J usage is TRBJ2-2; D not resolved. Trimming left V 1 base short and J 2 bases short, with 11 bases between. Germline loops: CDR1 SGHTA, CDR2 FQGNSA. The CDR3 is 16 amino acids. The CDR3 protein is CASSLVLGGNTGELFF. The CDR3 bases are TGTGCCAGCAGCTTAGTTCTCGGCGGTAACACCGGGGAGCTGTTTTTT.

V usage is TRBV4-1 and J usage is TRBJ2-7; 9 bases are a match to TRBD1. Trimming removed 1 base from V and 0 bases from J; junction bases left unmatched: 1. CDR3 length: 15 residues. Germline V gives CDR1 MGHRA, CDR2 YSYEKL. The CDR3: CASSQGGQGSYEQYF. CDR3 DNA sequence: TGCGCCAGCAGCCAAGGGGGACAGGGCTCCTACGAGCAGTACTTC.

This clonotype came up a few times. The V call is TRBV6-1, the J call TRBJ2-3, with 9 bases that match TRBD1. The germline CDR1 and CDR2 sequences are MNHNS and SASEGT. V lost 0 bases to trimming and J lost 3 bases; unmatched junction nucleotides: 10. This CDR3 spans 18 amino acids. The CDR3 is CASSEAGGQGGLTDTQYF. CDR3 nucleotide sequence: TGTGCCAGCAGTGAAGCTGGGGGACAGGGTGGGTTGACAGATACGCAGTATTTT.

In this sample, this clonotype turned up a few times. The limits of the CDR3 on the DNA are not certain, so only TCRdb's listed CDR3 is given. The rearrangement uses TRBV12-3 or TRBV12-4 and TRBJ2-7. Both ends counted, the CDR3 spans 9 residues. CDR3 residues: CVLLYEQYF.

This clonotype was detected ten times or more. The rearrangement joins TRBV5-1 to TRBJ2-3, with 7 nucleotides matching TRBD2. This CDR3 region has 16 residues. Germline CDR1 SGHRS, CDR2 YFSETQ. The ends lost 0 bases at V and 2 bases at J; junction bases unmatched: 6. The chain's CDR3 is CASSLALSGDTDTQYF. CDR3 nucleotides: TGCGCCAGCAGCTTGGCCCTCAGCGGGGACACAGATACGCAGTATTTT.

This chain links TRBV5-1 with TRBJ2-5, with 12 bases aligning to TRBD2. Germline CDR1 is SGHRS and CDR2 is YFSETQ. This CDR3 spans 16 amino acids. After removal of 3 bases from V and 7 bases from J, the junction contained 10 bases not matched to a gene. CDR3 nucleotide sequence: TGCGCCAGCAGCTCAACCTGGACTAGCGGGGTAGGGACCCAGTACTTC. This encodes CASSSTWTSGVGTQYF.

This chain joins TRBV2 and TRBJ2-1; D unresolved. The V gene lost 7 bases and the J gene lost 4 bases, with 11 bases spanning the gap. This CDR3 has 13 amino acids. The germline V gene has CDR1 SNHLY and CDR2 FYNNEI. The CDR3 region is CASTRLLYNEQFF. CDR3 bases: TGTGCCAGCACACGACTCCTTTACAATGAGCAGTTCTTC. The full variable domain, its missing parts supplied by reference TRBV2 and TRBJ2-1, is EPEVTQTPSHQVTQMGQEVILRCVPISNHLYFYWYRQILGQKVEFLVSFYNNEISEKSEIFDDQFSVERPDGSNFTLKIRSTKLEDSAMYFCASTRLLYNEQFFGPGTRLTVL.

This clonotype was seen many times. V usage is TRBV29-1 and J usage is TRBJ2-7; 7 bases are a match to TRBD1. This CDR3 is built from 14 residues. In germline, CDR1 is SQVTM, CDR2 ANQGSEA. After removal of 3 bases from V and 6 bases from J, the junction contained 11 bases not matched to a gene. The CDR3 loop is CSVDKPGTAGEQYF. For the CDR3, the DNA is TGCAGCGTTGATAAGCCCGGGACAGCCGGCGAGCAGTACTTC.

This clonotype appeared a few times. The genes are TRBV29-1 and TRBJ2-3, with 11 positions matching TRBD2. Trimming cost V 8 bases and J 2 bases; bases outside gene matches: 6. The CDR3 has 14 residues. From germline, CDR1 is SQVTM and CDR2 ANQGSEA. The CDR3 loop is CSFSSGRLTDTQYF. CDR3 nucleotide sequence: TGCAGCTTCTCTAGCGGGAGGCTCACAGATACGCAGTATTTT.

Only a few counts were recorded for this clonotype. The chain recombines TRBV7-9 with TRBJ1-4; tentative D call: TRBD1 (6 bases). V gave up 1 base and J gave up 15 bases, with 9 bases separating them. The CDR3 contains 11 residues. Germline CDR1 SEHNR, CDR2 FQNEAQ (reference sequence). The CDR3 spells CASSLGDNLFF. CDR3 DNA: TGTGCCAGCAGCTTAGGGGACAACTTGTTTTTT.

This clonotype was recorded at least ten times. The gene calls are TRBV9 and TRBJ2-4, with a weak D call TRBD2 (5 bases). Trimming cost V 3 bases and J 8 bases, with 18 bases left between them. The CDR3 sequence is 15 residues long. Germline CDR1 SGDLS, CDR2 YYNGEE. The CDR3 spells CASSGTPRVGDIQYF. The CDR3 coding sequence is TGTGCCAGCAGCGGGACTCCTAGGGTTGGGGACATTCAGTACTTC.

There are a few counts of this clonotype. This sequence joins TRBV12-3 or TRBV12-4 and TRBJ1-4; possibly TRBD1 for D (5 bases). The CDR3 runs 14 residues. V was trimmed by 9 bases and J by 2 bases, leaving 13 bases between them. CDR3 residues: CASNRGMTNEKLFF. The CDR3 coding sequence is TGTGCCAGTAACCGGGGGATGACTAATGAAAAACTGTTTTTT.

The gene calls are TRBV7-9 and TRBJ1-2; 10 bases are shared with TRBD1. V lost 5 bases to trimming and J lost 6 bases; unmatched junction nucleotides: 6. CDR3 length equals 14 residues. Per germline, CDR1 SEHNR and CDR2 FQNEAQ (reference sequence). This CDR3 is CASSQTGTGDGYTF. In DNA, the CDR3 is TGTGCCAGCAGCCAAACCGGGACAGGGGATGGCTACACCTTC.